This T cell receptor (beta chain) was captured in a study of shared clonotypes between healthy human individuals. To note about this clone: This sample also contains other DNA sequences that code for the same CDR3.

Libraries were prepared by immunoSEQ multiplex PCR; TCRdb keeps only in-frame clonotypes and omits some of them. The sample records roughly 2,500,000 clones, roughly 93% being singletons. Looked up from germline, CDR1 is KGHSH and CDR2 is LQKENI. V lost 1 base and J 4 bases, leaving 10 bases between the germline ends. This CDR3 has 15 amino acids. This receptor was identified in a man in his late teens or twenties in good health. Some clones in this sample may be carry-over from other donors' samples. Sequencing was carried out using naive CD4+ T cells from PBMCs. Subset described: CD45RA+ positively selected. The chain links TRBV18 to TRBJ2-2; a weak D match, TRBD2 (5 bases). The CDR3 nucleotides are TGTGCCAGCTCACCACTGGCGGGCAGCACCGGGGAGCTGTTTTTT. Translation: CASSPLAGSTGELFF. The full variable domain, completed using reference TRBV18 and TRBJ2-2, is NAGVMQNPRHLVRRRGQEARLRCSPMKGHSHVYWYRQLPEEGLKFMVYLQKENIIDESGMPKERFSAEFPKEGPSILRIQQVVRGDSAAYFCASSPLAGSTGELFFGEGSRLTVL.